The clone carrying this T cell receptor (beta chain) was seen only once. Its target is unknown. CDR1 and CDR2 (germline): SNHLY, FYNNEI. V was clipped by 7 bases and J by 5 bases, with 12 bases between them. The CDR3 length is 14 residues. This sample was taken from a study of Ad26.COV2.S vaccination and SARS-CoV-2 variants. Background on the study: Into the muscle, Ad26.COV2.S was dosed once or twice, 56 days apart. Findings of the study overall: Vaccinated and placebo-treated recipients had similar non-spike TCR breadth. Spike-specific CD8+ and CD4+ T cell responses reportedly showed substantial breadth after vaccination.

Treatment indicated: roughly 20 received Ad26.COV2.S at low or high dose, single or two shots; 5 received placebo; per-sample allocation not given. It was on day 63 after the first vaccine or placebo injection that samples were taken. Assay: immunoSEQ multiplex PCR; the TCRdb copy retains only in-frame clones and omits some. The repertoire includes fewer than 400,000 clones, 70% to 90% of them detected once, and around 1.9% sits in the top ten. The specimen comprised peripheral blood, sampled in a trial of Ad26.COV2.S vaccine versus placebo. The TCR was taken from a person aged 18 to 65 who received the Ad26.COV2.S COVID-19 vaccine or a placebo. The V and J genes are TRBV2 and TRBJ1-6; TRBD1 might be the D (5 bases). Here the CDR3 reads CASTGTRNNSPLHF. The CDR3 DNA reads TGTGCCAGCACTGGGACCAGAAATAATTCACCCCTCCACTTT.